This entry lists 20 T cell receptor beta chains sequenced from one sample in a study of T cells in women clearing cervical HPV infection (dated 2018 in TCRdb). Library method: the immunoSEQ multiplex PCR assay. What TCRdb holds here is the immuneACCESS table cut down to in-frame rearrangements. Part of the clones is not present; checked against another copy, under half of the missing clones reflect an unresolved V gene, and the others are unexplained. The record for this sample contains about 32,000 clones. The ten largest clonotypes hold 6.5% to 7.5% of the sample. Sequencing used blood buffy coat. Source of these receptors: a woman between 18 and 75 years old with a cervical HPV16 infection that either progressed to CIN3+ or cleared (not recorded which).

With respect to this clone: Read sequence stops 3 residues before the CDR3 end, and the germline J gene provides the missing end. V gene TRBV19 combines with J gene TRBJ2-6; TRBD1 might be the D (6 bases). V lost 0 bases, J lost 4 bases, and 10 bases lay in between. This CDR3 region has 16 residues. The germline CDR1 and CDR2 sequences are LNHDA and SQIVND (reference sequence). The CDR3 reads CASSIDQGTGANVLTF. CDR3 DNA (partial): TGTGCCAGTAGTATAGATCAGGGGACGGGGGCCAACGTC.

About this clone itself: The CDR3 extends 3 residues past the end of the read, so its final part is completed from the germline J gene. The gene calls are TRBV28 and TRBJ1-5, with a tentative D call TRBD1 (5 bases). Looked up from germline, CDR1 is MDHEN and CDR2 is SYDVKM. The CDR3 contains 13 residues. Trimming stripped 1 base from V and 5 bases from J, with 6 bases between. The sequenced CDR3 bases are TGTGCCAGCAGTTTATCAGGGCATCAGCCC. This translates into CASSLSGHQP. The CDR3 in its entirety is CASSLSGHQPQHF.

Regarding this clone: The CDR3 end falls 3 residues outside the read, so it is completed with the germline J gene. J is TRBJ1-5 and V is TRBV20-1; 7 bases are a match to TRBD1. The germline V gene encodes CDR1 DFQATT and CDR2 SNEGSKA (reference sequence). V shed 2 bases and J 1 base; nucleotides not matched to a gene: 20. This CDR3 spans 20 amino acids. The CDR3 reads CSARKPPGQSLVGSNQPQHF. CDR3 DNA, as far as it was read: TGCAGTGCTAGAAAGCCTCCGGGACAGAGCCTGGTGGGCAGCAATCAGCCC.

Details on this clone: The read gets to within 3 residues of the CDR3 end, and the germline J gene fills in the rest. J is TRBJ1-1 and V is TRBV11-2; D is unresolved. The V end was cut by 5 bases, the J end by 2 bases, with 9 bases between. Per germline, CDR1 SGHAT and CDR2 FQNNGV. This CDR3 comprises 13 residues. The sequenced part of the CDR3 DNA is TGTGCCAGCAGCAGAGCATCCAACACTGAA. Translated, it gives CASSRASNTE. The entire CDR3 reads CASSRASNTEAFF.

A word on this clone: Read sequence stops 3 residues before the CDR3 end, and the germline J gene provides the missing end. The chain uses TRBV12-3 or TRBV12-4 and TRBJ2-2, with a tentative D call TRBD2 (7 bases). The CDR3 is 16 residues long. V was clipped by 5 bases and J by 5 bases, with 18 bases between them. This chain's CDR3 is CASSPPEGGETGELFF. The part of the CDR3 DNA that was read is TGTGCCAGCAGTCCTCCAGAGGGGGGGGAGACCGGGGAG.

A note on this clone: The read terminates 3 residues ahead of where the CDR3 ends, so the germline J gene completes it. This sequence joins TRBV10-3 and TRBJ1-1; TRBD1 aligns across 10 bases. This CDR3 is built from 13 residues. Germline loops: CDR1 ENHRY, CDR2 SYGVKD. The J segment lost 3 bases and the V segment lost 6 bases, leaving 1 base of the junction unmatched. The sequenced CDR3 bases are TGTGCCATCAGGGGGACAGGGGACACTGAA. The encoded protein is CAIRGTGDTE. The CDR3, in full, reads CAIRGTGDTEAFF.

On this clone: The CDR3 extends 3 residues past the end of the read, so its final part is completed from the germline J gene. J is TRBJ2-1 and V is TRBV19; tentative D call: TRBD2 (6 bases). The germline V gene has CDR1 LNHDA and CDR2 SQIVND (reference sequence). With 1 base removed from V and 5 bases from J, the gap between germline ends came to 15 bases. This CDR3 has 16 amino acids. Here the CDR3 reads CASSIGRTKGDNEQFF. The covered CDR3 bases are TGTGCCAGTAGTATAGGTCGGACTAAGGGTGACAATGAG.

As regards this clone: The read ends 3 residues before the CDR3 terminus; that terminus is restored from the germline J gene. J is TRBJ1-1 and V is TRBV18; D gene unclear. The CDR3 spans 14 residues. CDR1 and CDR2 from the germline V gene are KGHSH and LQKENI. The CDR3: CASSPYPRISEAFF. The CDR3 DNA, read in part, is TGTGCCAGCTCACCATATCCCAGGATAAGTGAG.

CDR3 amino acids: CASSESPSAGASEAEAFF. The covered CDR3 bases are TGTGCCAGCAGTGAATCGCCCTCCGCTGGGGCGTCCGAGGCTGAA. This chain connects TRBV2 to TRBJ1-1; TRBD1 might be the D (5 bases). The CDR3 goes on 3 residues after the read ends, and that part is filled in from the germline J gene. The CDR3 contains 18 residues. V was clipped by 2 bases and J by 6 bases, with 25 bases between them. Germline CDR1 is SNHLY and CDR2 is FYNNEI.

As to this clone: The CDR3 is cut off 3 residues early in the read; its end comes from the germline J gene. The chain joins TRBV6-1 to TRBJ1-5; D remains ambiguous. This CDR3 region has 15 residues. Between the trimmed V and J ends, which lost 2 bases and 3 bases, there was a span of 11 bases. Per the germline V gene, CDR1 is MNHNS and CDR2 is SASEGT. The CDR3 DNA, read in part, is TGTGCCAGCAGTGAACTGCGCGGGAACAATCAGCCC. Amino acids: CASSELRGNNQP. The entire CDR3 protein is CASSELRGNNQPQHF.

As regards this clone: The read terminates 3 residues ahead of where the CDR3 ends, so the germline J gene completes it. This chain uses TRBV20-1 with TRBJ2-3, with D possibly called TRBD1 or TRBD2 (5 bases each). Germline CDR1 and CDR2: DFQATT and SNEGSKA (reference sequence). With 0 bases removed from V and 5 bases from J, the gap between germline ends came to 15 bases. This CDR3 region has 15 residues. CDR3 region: CSARDARGAGDTQYF. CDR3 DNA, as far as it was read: TGCAGTGCTAGAGACGCCCGAGGGGCAGGAGATACG.

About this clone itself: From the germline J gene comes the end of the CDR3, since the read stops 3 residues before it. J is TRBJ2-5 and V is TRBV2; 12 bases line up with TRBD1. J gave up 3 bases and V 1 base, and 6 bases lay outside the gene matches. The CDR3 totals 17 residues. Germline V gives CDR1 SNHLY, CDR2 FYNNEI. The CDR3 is CASSEEGTGGAEETQYF. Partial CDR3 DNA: TGTGCCAGCAGTGAAGAGGGGACAGGGGGCGCGGAAGAGACC.

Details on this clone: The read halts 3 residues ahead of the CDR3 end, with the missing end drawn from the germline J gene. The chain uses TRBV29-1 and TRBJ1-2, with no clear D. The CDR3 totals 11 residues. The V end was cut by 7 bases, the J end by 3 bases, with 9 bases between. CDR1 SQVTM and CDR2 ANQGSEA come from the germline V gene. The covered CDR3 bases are TGCAGCGGCCGCGGGGACTATGGC. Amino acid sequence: CSGRGDYG. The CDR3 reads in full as CSGRGDYGYTF. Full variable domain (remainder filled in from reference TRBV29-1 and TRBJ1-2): SAVISQKPSRDICQRGTSLTIQCQVDSQVTMMFWYRQQPGQSLTLIATANQGSEATYESGFVIDKFPISRPNLTFSTLTVSNMSPEDSSIYLCSGRGDYGYTFGSGTRLTVV.

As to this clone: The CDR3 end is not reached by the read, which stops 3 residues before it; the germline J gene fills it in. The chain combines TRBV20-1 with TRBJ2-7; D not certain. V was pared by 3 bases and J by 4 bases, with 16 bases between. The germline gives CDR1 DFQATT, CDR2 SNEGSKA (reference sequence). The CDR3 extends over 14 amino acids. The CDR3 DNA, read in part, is TGCAGTGCTAGGGGCCCCCGTTACCCTTACGAG. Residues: CSARGPRYPYE. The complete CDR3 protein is CSARGPRYPYEQYF.

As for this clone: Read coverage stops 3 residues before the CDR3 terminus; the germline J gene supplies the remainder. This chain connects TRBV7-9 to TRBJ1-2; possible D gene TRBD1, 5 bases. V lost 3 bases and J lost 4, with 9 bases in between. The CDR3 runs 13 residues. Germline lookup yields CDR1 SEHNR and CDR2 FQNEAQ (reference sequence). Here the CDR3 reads CASSFGGGYGYTF. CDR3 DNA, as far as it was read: TGTGCCAGCAGCTTCGGGGGGGGCTATGGC.

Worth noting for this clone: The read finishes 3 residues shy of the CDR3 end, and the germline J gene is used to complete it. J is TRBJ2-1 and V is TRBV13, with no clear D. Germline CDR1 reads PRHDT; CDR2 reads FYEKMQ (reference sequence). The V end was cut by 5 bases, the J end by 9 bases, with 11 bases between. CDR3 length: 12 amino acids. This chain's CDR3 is CASSQDGGEQFF. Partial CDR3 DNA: TGTGCCAGCAGCCAAGACGGCGGTGAG.

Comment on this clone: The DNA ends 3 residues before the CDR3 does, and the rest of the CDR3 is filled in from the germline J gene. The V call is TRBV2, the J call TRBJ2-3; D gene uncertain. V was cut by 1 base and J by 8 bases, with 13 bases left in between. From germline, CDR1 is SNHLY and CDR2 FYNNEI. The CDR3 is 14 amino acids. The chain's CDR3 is CASSEDTSPRTQYF. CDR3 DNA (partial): TGTGCCAGCAGTGAAGACACCTCCCCTCGTACG. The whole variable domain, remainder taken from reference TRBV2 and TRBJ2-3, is EPEVTQTPSHQVTQMGQEVILRCVPISNHLYFYWYRQILGQKVEFLVSFYNNEISEKSEIFDDQFSVERPDGSNFTLKIRSTKLEDSAMYFCASSEDTSPRTQYFGPGTRLTVL.

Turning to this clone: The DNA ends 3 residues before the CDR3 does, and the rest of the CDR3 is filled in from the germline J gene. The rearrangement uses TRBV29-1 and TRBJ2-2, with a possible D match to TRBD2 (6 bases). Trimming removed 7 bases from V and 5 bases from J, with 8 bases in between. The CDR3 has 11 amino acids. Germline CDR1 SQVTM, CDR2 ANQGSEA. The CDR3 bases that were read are TGCAGCGGCGGACTAACCGGGGAG. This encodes CSGGLTGE. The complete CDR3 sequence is CSGGLTGELFF.

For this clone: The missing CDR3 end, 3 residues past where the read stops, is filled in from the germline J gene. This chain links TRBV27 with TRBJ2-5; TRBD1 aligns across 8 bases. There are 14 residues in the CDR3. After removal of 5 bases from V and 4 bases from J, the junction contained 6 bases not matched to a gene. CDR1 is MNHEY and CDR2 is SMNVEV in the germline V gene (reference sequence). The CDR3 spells CASSVGQGGETQYF. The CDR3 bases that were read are TGTGCCAGCAGTGTCGGACAGGGAGGAGAGACC.

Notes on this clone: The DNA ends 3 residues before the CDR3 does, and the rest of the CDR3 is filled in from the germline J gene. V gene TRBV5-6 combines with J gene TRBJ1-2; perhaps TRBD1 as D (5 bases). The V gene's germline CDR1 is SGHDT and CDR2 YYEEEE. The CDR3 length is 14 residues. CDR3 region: CASSLVSGGSGYTF. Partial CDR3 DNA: TGTGCCAGCAGCTTGGTGTCCGGGGGTAGCGGC.